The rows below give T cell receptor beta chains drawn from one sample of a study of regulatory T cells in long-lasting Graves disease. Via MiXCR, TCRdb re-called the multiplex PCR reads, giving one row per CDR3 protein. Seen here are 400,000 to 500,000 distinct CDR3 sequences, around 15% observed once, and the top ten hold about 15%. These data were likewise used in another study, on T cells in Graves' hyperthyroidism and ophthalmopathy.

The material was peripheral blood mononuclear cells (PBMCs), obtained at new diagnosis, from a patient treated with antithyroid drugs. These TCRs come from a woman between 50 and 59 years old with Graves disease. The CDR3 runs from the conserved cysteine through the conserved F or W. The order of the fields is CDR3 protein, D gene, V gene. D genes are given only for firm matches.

CDR3: CAWSGGGQGKQMNTEAFF
D: TRBD1
V: TRBV30

CDR3: CASSFPGRETYTGELFF
D: TRBD2
V: TRBV11-2

CDR3: CASSRSGTGTYEQYF
D: TRBD1
V: TRBV5-1

CDR3: CACSLSDTQYF
D: -
V: TRBV28

CDR3: CASSARQGSTEAFF
D: TRBD1
V: TRBV12-3/TRBV12-4

CDR3: CASSEPTGKLFF
D: TRBD1
V: TRBV6-2/TRBV6-3

CDR3: CASSQEYRETEAFF
D: -
V: TRBV4-1

CDR3: CAWSAGGGGSNQPQHF
D: -
V: TRBV30

CDR3: CASSRGLSSPDDEQYF
D: -
V: TRBV5-1

CDR3: CASRAGTSGRLETQYF
D: TRBD2
V: TRBV6-2/TRBV6-3